This T cell receptor beta chain was documented in a study of identical twins. Germline CDR1 reads MDHEN; CDR2 reads SYDVKM. The CDR3 sequence is 11 residues long. V shed 7 bases and J shed 3 bases, with 6 bases lying between them. At least ten counts were recorded for this clonotype. Its antigen is as yet unknown. A universal primer site came from template switching; cDNA carried unique molecular identifiers. Via MiXCR, TCRdb re-called the 5' RACE reads, giving one row per CDR3 protein. This sample has approximately 690,000 distinct CDR3 sequences, with 5.5% to 6.5% found just once. Overall study results and limits: Diverse VJ usage suggested most zero-insertion clonotypes were not invariant T cells. In drawing conclusions, the study used cross-sectional statistical analysis and did not follow the same donors.

Sequencing was carried out using naive T cells sorted from blood. The rearrangement uses TRBV28 and TRBJ2-5; the D is unclear. This TCR was sampled from a man younger than 35 in good health. The CDR3 reads CASTLEETQYF. CDR3 nucleotides: TGTGCCAGCACCCTTGAAGAGACCCAGTACTTC.